This T cell receptor beta chain was documented in a study of shared clonotypes between healthy human individuals. The V end was cut by 1 base, the J end by 1 base, with 15 bases between. Germline V gene lookup returns CDR1 LGHNA and CDR2 YSLEER. The CDR3 is 17 amino acids. Sequencing was performed with immunoSEQ multiplex PCR; in TCRdb, only in-frame clones are kept and a portion is missing. In the table there are 600,000 to 750,000 clones, about 90% of which are singletons. The sample consisted of memory CD8+ T cells from PBMCs. Specified subset: CD45RO+ cells pooled with CCR7-negative TemRA cells. The V gene is TRBV4-3, the J gene TRBJ2-3, with D perhaps TRBD2 (5 bases). This receptor was identified in a man aged 18 to 30 in good health. Some clones in this sample may be carry-over from other donors' samples. In DNA form, the CDR3 reads TGCGCCAGCAGCCAAGTCCGTGGAGGCCTCGGCACAGATACGCAGTATTTT. This gives the protein CASSQVRGGLGTDTQYF.